This T cell receptor (beta chain) came from a study of T cells in Graves' hyperthyroidism and ophthalmopathy. Broader study findings: Separation of ophthalmopathy from stable hyperthyroidism was achieved by a 13 V-J model.

The CDR3 is 17 residues long. The germline CDR1 and CDR2 sequences are MNHNS and SASEGT. The V gene end was trimmed by 5 bases and the J gene end by 3 bases; junction bases not matched to a gene: 14. The CDR3 regions of TCR beta were amplified from RNA transcripts. The HTBI primer set served for first-round RT-PCR of the TCR CDR3. TCRdb passed the multiplex PCR reads through MiXCR, listing each CDR3 protein once. The sample holds some 400,000 distinct CDR3 sequences, over 11% seen once. This clonotype was counted many times. Its antigen is unidentified. The sample comprised blood. This sequence joins TRBV6-1 and TRBJ1-2, with 8 bases fitting TRBD1. The TCR originated in a woman in her sixties or seventies with Graves' hyperthyroidism. The CDR3 sequence is CASSSPRPGQAHYGYTF. Written as DNA, the CDR3 is TGTGCCAGCAGTTCCCCAAGACCGGGACAGGCCCACTATGGCTACACCTTC.